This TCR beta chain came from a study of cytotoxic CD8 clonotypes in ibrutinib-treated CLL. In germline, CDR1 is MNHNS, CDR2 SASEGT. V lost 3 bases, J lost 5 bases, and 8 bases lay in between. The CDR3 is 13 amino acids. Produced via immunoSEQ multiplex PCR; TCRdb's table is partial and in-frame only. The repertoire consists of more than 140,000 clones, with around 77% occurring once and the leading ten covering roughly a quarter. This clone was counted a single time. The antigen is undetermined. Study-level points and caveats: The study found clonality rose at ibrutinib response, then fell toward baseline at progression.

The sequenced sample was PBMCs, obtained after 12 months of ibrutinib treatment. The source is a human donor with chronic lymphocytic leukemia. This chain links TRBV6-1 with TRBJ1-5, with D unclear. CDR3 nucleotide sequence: TGTGCCAGCAGTGAGACCAGCTATCAGCCCCAGCATTTT. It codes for CASSETSYQPQHF.